This is a list of T cell receptor beta chains from one sample in a study of radiation and T cells in renal cell carcinoma. Method: immunoSEQ multiplex PCR; TCRdb's copy keeps in-frame clones and lacks some. Of approximately 90,000 clones in the sample, approximately 86% were seen once. Material: blood, obtained from a patient whose treatment included radiotherapy and nephrectomy. These receptors were taken from a man aged 50 to 60 with renal cell carcinoma. The CDR3 runs from the conserved cysteine through the conserved F or W. A D gene is named only where the DNA matches it firmly. Clone size is not always given. Where it is, it says once, few, many or a class for expanded clones.

D gene	clone size	V gene	J gene	CDR3 DNA	CDR3 protein
TRBD2	-	TRBV6-1	TRBJ2-2	TGTGCCAGCAGTGAACGCGGGGGGTTGGACACCGGGGAGCTGTTTTTT	CASSERGGLDTGELFF
-	-	TRBV19	TRBJ2-3	TGTGCCAGTAGTATGGGCCTACGGACAGATACGCAGTATTTT	CASSMGLRTDTQYF
-	-	TRBV29-1	TRBJ1-2	TGCAGCGTTGAAGAGGTCCGGGGTGGGTATGGCTACACCTTC	CSVEEVRGGYGYTF
-	-	TRBV20-1	TRBJ2-7	TGCAGTGCGTCGACTAACTACGAGCAGTACTTC	CSASTNYEQYF
TRBD1	few	TRBV18	TRBJ1-5	TGTGCCAGCTCACCACCGACAGGGCATCAGCCCCAGCATTTT	CASSPPTGHQPQHF
-	-	TRBV5-6	TRBJ1-3	TGTGCCAGCAGGTACAGGGTTGGTGGAAACACCATATATTTT	CASRYRVGGNTIYF
TRBD1	-	TRBV30	TRBJ1-4	TGTGCCTGGAGTGGCGGGACAGGCGAAGAAAAACTGTTTTTT	CAWSGGTGEEKLFF
-	-	TRBV30	TRBJ1-1	TGTGCCTGGAGTGTTTTTGGGGCCTTCAAGAGAGCTTTCTTT	CAWSVFGAFKRAFF
-	once	TRBV30	TRBJ2-7	TGTGCCTGGAGTGTTATGGGTGTCTCGGACGAGCAGTACTTC	CAWSVMGVSDEQYF
-	-	TRBV5-1	TRBJ2-3	TGCGCCAGCGGTAACCAGGGCGGCCCTAGCACAGATACGCAGTATTTT	CASGNQGGPSTDTQYF
TRBD1	-	TRBV7-9	TRBJ2-7	TGTGCCAGCAGCCCAATGACAGGGGGCTCCTACGAGCAGTACTTC	CASSPMTGGSYEQYF
-	-	TRBV6-4	TRBJ2-1	TGTGCCAGCAGTGACTCTGGTAGCGTCGCCTACAATGAGCAGTTCTTC	CASSDSGSVAYNEQFF
-	-	TRBV25-1	TRBJ2-1	TGTGCCAGCAGTGATACCCGCCGGGGGAGTAGCCCCTACAATGAGCAGTTCTTC	CASSDTRRGSSPYNEQFF
-	-	TRBV4-3	TRBJ2-7	TGCGCCAGCAGCCAAGCTTCCGGACAAGCCTACGAGCAGTACTTC	CASSQASGQAYEQYF
TRBD1	-	TRBV6-1	TRBJ1-1	TGTGCCAGCGTCGTTACAGGGGGCACTGAAGCTTTCTTT	CASVVTGGTEAFF
TRBD2	-	TRBV7-3	TRBJ2-1	TGTGCCAGCAGCCCAGGCGGGGGTTACAATGAGCAGTTCTTC	CASSPGGGYNEQFF
-	once	TRBV6-6	TRBJ2-5	TGTGCCAGCAGCTCCACATGGGGGGAGACCCAGTACTTC	CASSSTWGETQYF
-	once	TRBV9	TRBJ2-7	TGTGCCAGCAGCACTGGCCTTAGCTCCTACGAGCAGTACTTC	CASSTGLSSYEQYF
TRBD1	-	TRBV28	TRBJ1-2	TGTGCCAGCAGTTCAGGGGGATCGAGTGTTGGCTACACCTTC	CASSSGGSSVGYTF
-	-	TRBV19	TRBJ2-7	TGTGCCAGTAGTCATCGGGGTAGCGCGACTGTACTGAACTACGAGCAGTACTTC	CASSHRGSATVLNYEQYF
TRBD2	-	TRBV18	TRBJ2-5	TGTGCCAGCTCACCTCGGACTAGCGGACAAGAGACCCAGTACTTC	CASSPRTSGQETQYF
-	-	TRBV7-2	TRBJ2-7	TGTGCCAGCAGCGAAGGGGCAGGGCCGTCCTACGAGCAGTACTTC	CASSEGAGPSYEQYF
-	-	TRBV18	TRBJ2-5	TGTGCCAGCTCACCACTTGAAGAGACCCAGTACTTC	CASSPLEETQYF
TRBD2	-	TRBV9	TRBJ2-3	TGTGCCAGCACTCCTCTACCCACTAGCGGGGGAGATACGCAGTATTTT	CASTPLPTSGGDTQYF
-	-	TRBV18	TRBJ1-2	TGTGCCAGCTCACCACGGAACGCAGAGACAGGCAACTATGGCTACACCTTC	CASSPRNAETGNYGYTF
TRBD1	-	TRBV28	TRBJ1-2	TGTGCCAGCATCCCGGGCAGGGGGCATGGCTACACCTTC	CASIPGRGHGYTF
TRBD2	-	TRBV18	TRBJ2-7	TGTGCCGCCGCGAACCCCGGGAGGAGCGCCGAGCAGTACTTC	CAAANPGRSAEQYF
-	few	TRBV30	TRBJ1-1	TGTGCCTGGAGAACCGGGACACAGAACACTGAAGCTTTCTTT	CAWRTGTQNTEAFF
TRBD2	-	TRBV7-9	TRBJ2-3	TGTGCCAGCAGCTCGGCCTGGACTAGCGGGGAGGGTCTCTATACGCAGTATTTT	CASSSAWTSGEGLYTQYF
-	once	TRBV10-1	TRBJ2-7	TGCGCCAGCAGTGAGTCCGGGGCAGGTCTGTTCGAGCAGTACTTC	CASSESGAGLFEQYF
-	-	TRBV6-5	TRBJ1-1	TGTGCCAGCAGTTACGGTGTAGGGTGGACTGAAGCTTTCTTT	CASSYGVGWTEAFF
-	-	TRBV5-4	TRBJ1-5	TGTGCCAGCAGCTTATTCGGGGGCAATCAGCCCCAGCATTTT	CASSLFGGNQPQHF
TRBD1	-	TRBV9	TRBJ1-2	TGTGCCAGCAGCGTAGAACCGACAGGGTCTGCTAACTATGGCTACACCTTC	CASSVEPTGSANYGYTF
-	-	TRBV12-2	TRBJ1-1	TGTGCAAGTCGCTTAGGATTAGCCGGGACACCCTCTGAAGCTTTCTTT	CASRLGLAGTPSEAFF
TRBD1	once	TRBV7-3	TRBJ1-1	TGTGCCAGCAGCTTGAGGGGGCGCGGGCATTTGAACACTGAAGCTTTCTTT	CASSLRGRGHLNTEAFF
-	-	TRBV2	TRBJ1-5	TGTGCCTCATACTCCGGGGATGCGGGGCAGCCCCAGCATTTT	CASYSGDAGQPQHF
TRBD2	-	TRBV7-3	TRBJ2-1	TGTGCCAGCAGCTTATCCGGCCTAGCGGGGAACTTATGGAATGAGCAGTTCTTC	CASSLSGLAGNLWNEQFF
-	-	TRBV7-9	TRBJ2-2	TGTGCCAGCAGCTTAGCGCAGAACACCGGGGAGCTGTTTTTT	CASSLAQNTGELFF
-	-	TRBV5-1	TRBJ1-1	TGCGCCAGCAGCTGGGGCGGGGAGAACACTGAAGCTTTCTTT	CASSWGGENTEAFF
-	-	TRBV10-3	TRBJ2-1	TGTGCCATCAGCAGGGGGGCCAGCTCCTACAATGAGCAGTTCTTC	CAISRGASSYNEQFF
-	-	TRBV9	TRBJ2-7	TGTGCCAGCAGCGTAGGATTGGACGAGCAGTACTTC	CASSVGLDEQYF
-	few	TRBV5-1	TRBJ1-1	TGCGCCAGCAGCTTAATCGGGGGGGACACTGAAGCTTTCTTT	CASSLIGGDTEAFF
TRBD1	-	TRBV5-8	TRBJ1-5	TGTGCCAGCAGCGGGGGACAGGTGGTCAATAGCAATCAGCCCCAGCATTTT	CASSGGQVVNSNQPQHF
-	-	TRBV30	TRBJ1-2	TGTGCCTGGAGTGTACCGTTGAGTTTCTATGGCTACACCTTC	CAWSVPLSFYGYTF
TRBD2	-	TRBV11-3	TRBJ2-1	TGTGCCAGCAGCTTAGCCTCACCCCTAGCGGGAACTAACTACAATGAGCAGTTCTTC	CASSLASPLAGTNYNEQFF
-	-	TRBV30	TRBJ1-4	TGTGCCTGGGGCCAGGGGAATAATGAAAAACTGTTTTTT	CAWGQGNNEKLFF
-	-	TRBV5-1	TRBJ2-1	TGCGCCAGCAGTTTCGGGCTATCTCTAGACAATGAGCAGTTCTTC	CASSFGLSLDNEQFF
-	-	TRBV6-4	TRBJ1-5	TGTGCCAGCAGAGGACAGAAGGATCAGCCCCAGCATTTT	CASRGQKDQPQHF
TRBD2	-	TRBV5-4	TRBJ2-7	TGTGCCAGCAGCTTGGCTAGCGGGAGACCTCCGTCTCTCTACGAGCAGTACTTC	CASSLASGRPPSLYEQYF
-	-	TRBV14	TRBJ1-2	TGTGCCAGCAGCCAATACATAAGCTATGGCTACACCTTC	CASSQYISYGYTF
-	once	TRBV27	TRBJ2-2	TGTGCCAGCAGTTTATCGGAAGTCGGGGAGCTGTTTTTT	CASSLSEVGELFF
-	-	TRBV5-1	TRBJ2-1	TGCGCCAGCAGCCTAGGGGGTTCTCTCAATGAGCAGTTCTTC	CASSLGGSLNEQFF
-	-	TRBV5-1	TRBJ2-3	TGCGCCAGCAGCTCATTAGCCACCGACTCGACAGATACGCAGTATTTT	CASSSLATDSTDTQYF
-	-	TRBV9	TRBJ2-2	TGTGCCAGCAGCATCTCATCGGCCACCGGGGAGCTGTTTTTT	CASSISSATGELFF
TRBD1	-	TRBV30	TRBJ1-2	TGTGCCTGGAGCCCGACAGGGGGCGCGGGCTATGGCTACACCTTC	CAWSPTGGAGYGYTF
-	-	TRBV5-4	TRBJ2-3	TGTGCCAGCAGCCCAGGGGTAGGCCCAGATACGCAGTATTTT	CASSPGVGPDTQYF
-	-	TRBV27	TRBJ1-2	TGTGCCAGCAGTCCGGAACCGGGACAAGGGCTCCACTATGGCTACACCTTC	CASSPEPGQGLHYGYTF